One and the same sample provided the 27 T cell receptor beta chains below, sequenced in a study of shared clonotypes between healthy human individuals. Sequenced by immunoSEQ multiplex PCR; TCRdb stores in-frame clones only, minus some. This table has about 600,000 clones, roughly 79% appearing once. The sequenced material came from PBMCs. These receptors originate from a woman between 40 and 55 years old in good health. Some clones in this sample may be carry-over from other donors' samples.

In the case of this clone: Being one base from a much bigger clone, this may be a read error. This chain uses TRBV9 with TRBJ2-2, with D perhaps matching TRBD1 or TRBD2 (5 bases each). V was shortened by 0 bases and J by 5 bases, with 8 bases between the two germline ends. CDR1 is SGDLS, CDR2 YYNGEE, per germline. The CDR3 is made up of 14 amino acids. The DNA of the CDR3 is TGTGCCAGCAGCGTAGACGGGGCGACCGGGGAGCTGTTTTTT. It yields the protein CASSVDGATGELFF.

This chain uses TRBV7-3 with TRBJ2-5, with 15 bases fitting TRBD2. CDR1 SGHTA and CDR2 FQGTGA come from the germline V gene. V was clipped by 6 bases and J by 5 bases; unmatched bases: 13. CDR3 length equals 18 residues. The CDR3 coding sequence is TGTGCCAGCAGTTATGGACTAGCGGGAGGGCCACGTCAGGAGACCCAGTACTTC. Amino acid sequence: CASSYGLAGGPRQETQYF.

This sequence joins TRBV18 and TRBJ2-2, with 13 bases identical to TRBD2. Trimming took 3 bases from V and 3 from J; bases not matched to a gene: 4. Germline assignment: CDR1 KGHSH and CDR2 LQKENI. The CDR3 consists of 17 residues. The CDR3 region is CASSPTSGRTYTGELFF. The CDR3 DNA sequence: TGTGCCAGCTCACCGACTAGCGGGAGGACCTACACCGGGGAGCTGTTTTTT. Combining the CDR3 with reference TRBV18 and TRBJ2-2 gives the whole variable domain NAGVMQNPRHLVRRRGQEARLRCSPMKGHSHVYWYRQLPEEGLKFMVYLQKENIIDESGMPKERFSAEFPKEGPSILRIQQVVRGDSAAYFCASSPTSGRTYTGELFFGEGSRLTVL.

Points on this clone: The junction differs from germline at one of its ends, possibly a read error. V is TRBV29-1 and J is TRBJ2-2; 13 bases match TRBD2. The CDR3 loop spans 16 amino acids. Per germline, CDR1 SQVTM and CDR2 ANQGSEA. CDR3 coding DNA: TGCAGCGTTGATAGGACTAGCGGGAGTTGGAACCGGGGAGCTGTTTTT. This gives the protein CSVDRTSGSWNRGAVF.

The chain is built from TRBV23-1 and TRBJ2-1; D not certain. TRBV23-1 is annotated as an ORF whose role is uncertain. This CDR3 spans 11 amino acids. The V gene lost 9 bases and the J gene lost 5 bases, with 8 bases spanning the gap. The CDR3 spells CARYTDNEQFF. In DNA form, the CDR3 reads TGCGCCAGATATACCGACAATGAGCAGTTCTTC.

The V gene is TRBV4-1, the J gene TRBJ1-2, with 9 positions matching TRBD1. The CDR3 is made up of 16 amino acids. V was clipped by 4 bases and J by 7 bases; unmatched bases: 13. The germline V gene has CDR1 MGHRA and CDR2 YSYEKL. CDR3 residues: CASSRPRSDRGGGYTF. For the CDR3, the DNA is TGCGCCAGCAGCCGCCCAAGGTCGGACAGGGGCGGTGGCTACACCTTC.

The CDR3 loop is CASKEGARGNTIYF. The CDR3 DNA follows: TGTGCCAGCAAAGAGGGGGCGAGGGGAAACACCATATATTTT. The J gene is TRBJ1-3, the V gene TRBV28, with 7 nucleotides matching TRBD1. Germline trimming cut 7 bases from V and 4 bases from J; bases unmatched to any gene: 7. This CDR3 comprises 14 residues. Looked up from germline, CDR1 is MDHEN and CDR2 is SYDVKM.

Note on this clone: Compared with germline, one end of the junction differs, possibly owing to a read error. This rearrangement joins TRBV5-1 to TRBJ2-4, with D perhaps TRBD2 (6 bases). The CDR3 runs to 16 residues. The germline CDR1 and CDR2 sequences are SGHRS and YFSETQ. CDR3 residues: CASSLSGTGAKNIKYF. CDR3 sequence (DNA): TGCGCCAGCAGCTTGTCGGGGACTGGGGCCAAAAACATTAAGTACTTC.

The chain is built from TRBV5-1 and TRBJ1-1; possible D gene TRBD1, 5 bases. V shed 0 bases and J shed 0 bases, with 9 bases lying between them. The germline CDR1 and CDR2 sequences are SGHRS and YFSETQ. The CDR3 length is 15 residues. The CDR3: CASSLVGPLNTEAFF. Written as DNA, the CDR3 is TGCGCCAGCAGCTTGGTGGGACCGCTGAACACTGAAGCTTTCTTT.

J is TRBJ2-2 and V is TRBV6-5, with a possible D match to TRBD2 (6 bases). This CDR3 has 13 residues. Germline CDR1 MNHEY, CDR2 SVGAGI. The V gene lost 6 bases and the J gene lost 6 bases, with 11 bases spanning the gap. CDR3: CASSQGLSGELFF. DNA of the CDR3: TGTGCCAGCAGCCAAGGACTATCCGGGGAGCTGTTTTTT.

The genes are TRBV7-8 and TRBJ1-2, with D perhaps TRBD1 (5 bases). CDR1 SGHVS and CDR2 FQNEAQ come from the germline V gene. The CDR3 is made up of 16 amino acids. Trimming took off 1 base at V and 5 bases at J, with 17 bases between the two ends. CDR3 region: CASSLVAGLIGYGYTF. The CDR3, as DNA: TGTGCCAGCAGCTTAGTTGCAGGGCTAATAGGGTATGGCTACACCTTC.

This clone was found a few times. The genes are TRBV11-2 and TRBJ2-7; 9 bases agree with TRBD1. This CDR3 spans 17 amino acids. Trimming took 0 bases from V and 2 from J; bases not matched to a gene: 8. Germline-derived CDR1 and CDR2 are SGHAT and FQNNGV. For the CDR3, the DNA is TGTGCCAGCAGCTTAGATCAAGAGGGACAGGGCACCTACGAGCAGTACTTC. The encoded protein is CASSLDQEGQGTYEQYF.

This clone showed up just a few times. V and J are TRBV7-7 and TRBJ1-1; D not resolved. Trimming took 3 bases from V and 3 from J, leaving 8 bases between them. The CDR3 is 13 amino acids. Germline V lookup: CDR1 SSHAT, CDR2 FNYEAQ (reference sequence). This CDR3 reads CASSLWVDTEAFF. The CDR3 DNA follows: TGTGCCAGCAGCTTGTGGGTAGACACTGAAGCTTTCTTT. The entire variable domain, with the rest obtained from reference TRBV7-7 and TRBJ1-1, is as follows: GAGVSQSPRYKVTKRGQDVTLRCDPISSHATLYWYQQALGQGPEFLTYFNYEAQPDKSGLPSDRFSAERPEGSISTLTIQRTEQRDSAMYRCASSLWVDTEAFFGQGTRLTVV.

As to this clone: This sequence may be a read error, since a much larger clone differs from it by one base. Distinct nucleotide sequences in the sample also encode this CDR3. The chain joins TRBV10-1 to TRBJ1-5; 7 positions match TRBD1. Germline loops: CDR1 WNHNN, CDR2 SYGVQD (reference sequence). CDR3 length equals 17 residues. CDR3 in amino acids: CASTLRQGPDSNQPQHF. Here the CDR3 DNA reads TGCGCCAGCACCTTACGACAGGGCCCGGATAGCAACCAGCCCCAGCATTTT.

V usage is TRBV7-2 and J usage is TRBJ2-5, with D maybe TRBD1 (5 bases). Per germline, CDR1 SGHTA and CDR2 FQGNSA. V lost 1 base, J lost 5 bases, and 17 bases lay in between. The CDR3 is 16 amino acids. CDR3: CASSLGPQGVMETQYF. The CDR3 nucleotides are TGTGCCAGCAGCTTAGGGCCCCAGGGCGTTATGGAGACCCAGTACTTC.

Details on this clone: Other DNA sequences in this specimen translate into the identical CDR3. V is TRBV20-1 and J is TRBJ2-7; D not resolved. V lost 3 bases and J 3 bases, leaving 6 bases between the germline ends. The CDR3 has 11 amino acids. Germline V gene sequence: CDR1 DFQATT, CDR2 SNEGSKA (reference sequence). In nucleotides, the CDR3 is TGCAGTGCTAGGGGCCTCTACGAGCAGTACTTC. This codes for CSARGLYEQYF.

The genes are TRBV11-2 and TRBJ1-2; D is unclear. Trimming pared 4 bases from V and 4 bases from J, leaving 16 bases between. Germline values: CDR1 SGHAT, CDR2 FQNNGV. This CDR3 comprises 15 residues. DNA of the CDR3: TGTGCCAGCAGCTCGCCGTCTCCCCCAGGCTATGGCTACACCTTC. It yields the protein CASSSPSPPGYGYTF.

The J gene is TRBJ1-5, the V gene TRBV6-5; possibly TRBD1 for D (6 bases). In germline, CDR1 is MNHEY, CDR2 SVGAGI. Between the trimmed V and J ends, which lost 6 bases and 4 bases, there was a span of 10 bases. The CDR3 length is 13 residues. The CDR3 protein is CASRPQGNQPQHF. The CDR3 nucleotides read TGTGCCAGCAGACCACAGGGAAATCAGCCCCAGCATTTT.

This chain links TRBV18 with TRBJ2-3; a possible D gene is TRBD2 (5 bases). Looked up from germline, CDR1 is KGHSH and CDR2 is LQKENI. The CDR3 runs 13 residues. V was shortened by 2 bases and J by 5 bases, with 8 bases between the two germline ends. CDR3 sequence (DNA): TGTGCCAGCTCACCATCACTAGAAGATACGCAGTATTTT. Translation: CASSPSLEDTQYF.

The V and J genes are TRBV2 and TRBJ2-1, with 10 bases lining up with TRBD2. The V gene's germline CDR1 is SNHLY and CDR2 FYNNEI. V dropped 4 bases and J dropped 8; count of bases not matched to a gene: 5. This CDR3 is built from 14 residues. The CDR3 region is CASSGAGGPDEQFF. The CDR3 DNA follows: TGTGCCAGCAGTGGAGCGGGAGGGCCTGATGAGCAGTTCTTC.

The rearrangement uses TRBV4-1 and TRBJ1-1; unclear D gene. Germline V gene sequence: CDR1 MGHRA, CDR2 YSYEKL. The CDR3 extends over 14 amino acids. V lost 8 bases, J lost 5 bases, and 18 bases lay in between. The CDR3 here is CASRGPLRGTEAFF. The CDR3 DNA sequence: TGCGCCAGCCGTGGCCCACTCAGAGGGACTGAAGCTTTCTTT.

J is TRBJ1-1 and V is TRBV10-3, with D possibly being TRBD1 (6 bases). Trimming cost V 10 bases and J 4 bases, with 13 bases left between them. Germline lookup yields CDR1 ENHRY and CDR2 SYGVKD. This CDR3 has 12 residues. CDR3 nucleotides: TGTGCCAGCAGGCAAGGGGGCACTGAAGCTTTCTTT. As protein: CASRQGGTEAFF.

The chain is built from TRBV7-2 and TRBJ2-3; 8 bases are shared with TRBD1. CDR1 is SGHTA, CDR2 FQGNSA, per germline. This CDR3 is built from 14 residues. V lost 1 base to trimming and J lost 11 bases; unmatched junction nucleotides: 8. The chain's CDR3 is CASSLETRGRRQYF. DNA for the CDR3: TGTGCCAGCAGCTTAGAAACCAGGGGGCGCAGGCAGTATTTT.

The chain recombines TRBV4-1 with TRBJ2-2; D unresolved. Trimming shortened V by 1 base and J by 1 base, and 7 bases separated the two germline ends. Germline assignment: CDR1 MGHRA and CDR2 YSYEKL. CDR3 length equals 15 residues. CDR3 nucleotides: TGCGCCAGCAGCCAAGTTACAAGGAACACCGGGGAGCTGTTTTTT. It is translated as CASSQVTRNTGELFF.

This sequence joins TRBV5-3 and TRBJ1-5, with D perhaps TRBD1 (5 bases). TRBV5-3 has ORF status, its function being uncertain. Trimming left V 0 bases short and J 7 bases short, with 17 bases between. This CDR3 has 16 residues. The CDR3 nucleotides read TGTGCCAGAAGCTTGGAGCGGGGCGGGGTCGGACAGCCCCAGCATTTT. It is translated as CARSLERGGVGQPQHF.

The chain employs TRBV25-1 and TRBJ2-7; D is undetermined. Per germline, CDR1 MGHDK and CDR2 SYGVNS. CDR3 size: 13 residues. The ends were cut back, 4 bases at V and 3 bases at J, with 10 bases in the middle. The CDR3, as DNA: TGTGCCAGCAGTGGCCGGACGAACTACGAGCAGTACTTC. It translates to CASSGRTNYEQYF.

V and J are TRBV7-2 and TRBJ1-2; a weak D match, TRBD1 (6 bases). Deletions cut 4 bases from V and 8 bases from J, with 17 bases between. Germline values: CDR1 SGHTA, CDR2 FQGNSA. The CDR3 covers 14 residues. CDR3 region: CASSSNYRVGGYTF. The CDR3 DNA sequence: TGTGCCAGCAGCTCGAATTACAGGGTAGGAGGCTACACCTTC.